This entry describes one T cell receptor beta chain. Its antigen is not identified. The length of the CDR3 is 18 residues. Trimming took off 4 bases at V and 9 bases at J, with 28 bases between the two ends. CDR1 is SEHNR, CDR2 FQNEAQ, per germline (reference sequence). This record comes from a study of T cell responses to AZD1222 COVID-19 vaccine. General observations from the study: Only a handful of people who got AZD1222 tested seropositive at baseline. Spike as a whole was targeted by vaccine-associated CD4 TCRs, dominant at 160-218 and 743-854.

Repertoires were generated with immunoSEQ multiplex PCR, while TCRdb's copy carries only in-frame clones and drops some. This sample has some 130,000 clones, with 85% to 95% found just once. Second-dose groups at about 4 or about 12 weeks were pooled. The receptor was isolated from an adult who received the AZD1222 COVID-19 vaccine. Sequenced material: peripheral blood, taken 28 days after the second AZD1222 dose. V gene TRBV7-9 combines with J gene TRBJ1-5; a weak D match, TRBD1 (5 bases). The CDR3 sequence is CASSSSYGAPARGSPQHF. For the CDR3, the DNA is TGTGCCAGCAGCTCATCCTATGGGGCACCGGCTCGGGGGTCGCCCCAGCATTTT. The whole variable domain, filled in from reference TRBV7-9 and TRBJ1-5, reads DTGVSQNPRHKITKRGQNVTFRCDPISEHNRLYWYRQTLGQGPEFLTYFQNEAQLEKSRLLSDRFSAERPKGSFSTLEIQRTEQGDSAMYLCASSSSYGAPARGSPQHFGDGTRLSIL.